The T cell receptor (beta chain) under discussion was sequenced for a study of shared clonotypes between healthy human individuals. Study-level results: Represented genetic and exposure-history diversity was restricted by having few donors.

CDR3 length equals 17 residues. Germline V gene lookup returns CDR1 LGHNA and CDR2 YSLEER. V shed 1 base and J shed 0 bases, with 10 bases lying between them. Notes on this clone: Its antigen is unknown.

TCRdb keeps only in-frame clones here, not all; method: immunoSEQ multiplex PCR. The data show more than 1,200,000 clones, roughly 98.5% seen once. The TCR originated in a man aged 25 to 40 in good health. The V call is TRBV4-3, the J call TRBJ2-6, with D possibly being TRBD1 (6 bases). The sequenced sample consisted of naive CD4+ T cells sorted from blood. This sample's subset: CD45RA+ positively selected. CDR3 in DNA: TGCGCCAGCAGCCAAGGACAGGTCCACTCTGGGGCCAACGTCCTGACTTTC. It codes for CASSQGQVHSGANVLTF.